These 5 T cell receptor beta chains were sequenced from one sample in a study of T-cell memory formation after mild COVID-19. TCRdb ran MiXCR on the 5' RACE reads and lists one entry per CDR3 protein. The sample has about 470,000 distinct CDR3 sequences, around 25% seen once; the top ten hold around 12%. The specimen was PBMCs or a T cell subset sorted from them (not recorded which). Receptors originate from an adult woman who had mild COVID-19 (a few samples of this study predate the infection). Cell type and time point are not known.

The chain uses TRBV4-1 and TRBJ2-2, with D hard to call. The germline CDR1 and CDR2 sequences are MGHRA and YSYEKL. The CDR3 is 14 amino acids. V dropped 4 bases and J dropped 4 bases, with 10 bases sitting between them. The CDR3 bases are TGCGCCAGCAGCCCCCCAGCAATCACCGGGGAGCTGTTTTTT. The encoded protein is CASSPPAITGELFF.

This clonotype has more than one count but fewer than ten. The gene calls are TRBV20-1 and TRBJ2-5; D call uncertain. The CDR3 contains 15 residues. V lost 3 bases and J lost 1, with 15 bases in between. Germline CDR1 and CDR2: DFQATT and SNEGSKA (reference sequence). Written as DNA, the CDR3 is TGCAGTGCTAGTCATCCTAATACTCGCCAAGAGACCCAGTACTTC. It encodes CSASHPNTRQETQYF.

This clonotype showed up just a few times. The chain links TRBV29-1 to TRBJ2-6; the D is unclear. The CDR3 has 13 amino acids. Germline V CDR1 and CDR2: SQVTM, ANQGSEA. Trimming removed 3 bases from V and 3 bases from J, with 6 bases in between. The CDR3 bases are TGCAGCGTTGATAGTGGTGGGGCCAACGTCCTGACTTTC. This translates into CSVDSGGANVLTF.

The chain links TRBV6-4 to TRBJ2-1, with 7 bases matching TRBD1. This CDR3 has 14 amino acids. Germline values: CDR1 MRHNA, CDR2 SNTAGT. Trimming at V came to 4 bases and at J to 5 bases, leaving 5 bases not matched to a gene. In DNA form, the CDR3 reads TGTGCCAGCAGTGTGATAGGGGGCAACAATGAGCAGTTCTTC. It specifies CASSVIGGNNEQFF.

V gene TRBV3-1 combines with J gene TRBJ2-7, with D possibly being TRBD2 (6 bases). This CDR3 comprises 14 residues. V lost 4 bases to trimming and J lost 1 base, with 11 bases between them. Germline V gives CDR1 LGHDT, CDR2 YNNKEL (reference sequence). The CDR3 protein is CASSLAEQSYEQYF. The CDR3, as DNA: TGTGCCAGCAGCCTAGCGGAACAATCCTACGAGCAGTACTTC.